The subject of this entry is one T cell receptor (beta chain). No antigen is known for it. It has no much larger one-base neighbor in the sample; base qualities were not kept. The germline V and J ends show losses of 0 bases and 3 bases respectively, and no gene match explains 11 bases of the junction. CDR3 length: 19 amino acids, cysteine to phenylalanine. Only the CDR3 DNA is retained, 57 bases long and in frame from the first base. For CDR1 and CDR2, the germline V gene lists LGHNA and YSLEER. This record belongs to a study of T-cell reconstitution after alpha-beta-depleted transplantation in children (dated by TCRdb to about 2016). In terms of the full investigation: T-cell immune reconstitution after TCRalphabeta/CD19-depleted allogeneic hematopoietic cell transplantation in children was quantitatively tracked in the study by means of TCR repertoire profiling. The paper's findings and limits, for the study overall: The frequencies of hyperexpanded clones fell over the following months, and after one year, T-cell counts and TCRbeta diversity were mostly attributed to newly produced T cells. In some patients, the high TCRbeta diversity seen at day 60 was put down to recipient T cells and intrathymic progenitors that had survived conditioning. The apparently early recovery of alphabetaT-cell counts about two months after transplant reportedly depended on only several hundred rapidly expanded clones that came from non-depleted graft cells.

Library method: PCR. Sequencing used an Illumina HiSeq 2500. TCR library preparation used molecular barcoding, with unique molecular identifiers applied to normalize quantification of the TCRbeta repertoire. TCRdb trimmed the raw reads at Q25, called clones with MiXCR and kept productive beta chains. Rows with one shared CDR3 protein collapse into an entry with the most common genes and DNA. The sample table holds 280,000 or so distinct CDR3 sequences, of which 11% were seen once. The ten top clones hold 20% to 30% of the sample. The sample's treatment or condition label, in plain terms: allogeneic hematopoietic cell transplantation with graft depleted of TCRalphabeta T cells and CD19 B cells. Transplant recipients were children who received TCRalphabeta/CD19-depleted allogeneic hematopoietic cell grafts.

The TCR sequence derives from a male patient between 2 and 10 years old who had a stem cell transplant for chronic granulomatous disease, so the T cells may come from the graft donor. The chain was built from TRBV4-3 and TRBJ2-7, and 13 junction bases match TRBD2. This specimen consisted of peripheral blood, obtained 180 days after TCRalphabeta/CD19-depleted stem cell transplant. The CDR3 in this case is CASSQDLRLAGGTLYEQYF. The base sequence is TGCGCCAGCAGCCAAGATTTGCGACTAGCGGGAGGAACGCTCTACGAGCAGTACTTC.